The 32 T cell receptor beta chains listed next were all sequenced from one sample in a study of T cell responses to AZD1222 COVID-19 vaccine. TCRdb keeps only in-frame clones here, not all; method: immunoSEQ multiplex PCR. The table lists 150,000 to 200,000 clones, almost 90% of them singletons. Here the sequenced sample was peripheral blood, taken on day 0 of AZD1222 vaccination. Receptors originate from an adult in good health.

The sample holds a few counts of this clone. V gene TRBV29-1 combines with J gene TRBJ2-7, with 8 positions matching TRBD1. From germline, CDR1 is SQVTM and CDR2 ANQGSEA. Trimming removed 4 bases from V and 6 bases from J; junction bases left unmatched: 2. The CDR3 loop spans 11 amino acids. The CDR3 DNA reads TGCAGCGTTGGGACAGGGAGCGAGCAGTACTTC. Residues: CSVGTGSEQYF.

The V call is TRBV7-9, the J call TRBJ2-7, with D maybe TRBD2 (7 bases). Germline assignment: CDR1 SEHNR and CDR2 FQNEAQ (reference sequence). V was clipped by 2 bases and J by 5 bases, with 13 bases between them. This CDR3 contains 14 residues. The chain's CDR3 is CASSLRGAWDEQYF. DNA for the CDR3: TGTGCCAGCAGCTTACGGGGGGCTTGGGACGAGCAGTACTTC.

CDR3: CASSLLIMSYEQYF. In DNA, the CDR3 is TGCGCCAGCAGCTTGCTTATTATGAGCTACGAGCAGTACTTC. The chain recombines TRBV5-1 with TRBJ2-7; D gene ambiguous. Germline assignment: CDR1 SGHRS and CDR2 YFSETQ. Trimming stripped 1 base from V and 3 bases from J, with 11 bases between. This CDR3 is built from 14 residues.

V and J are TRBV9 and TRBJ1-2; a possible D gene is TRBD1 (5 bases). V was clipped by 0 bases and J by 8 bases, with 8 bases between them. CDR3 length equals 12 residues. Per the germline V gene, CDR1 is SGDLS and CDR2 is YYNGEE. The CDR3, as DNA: TGTGCCAGCAGCGTAGATTCAGGGGGCTACACCTTC. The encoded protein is CASSVDSGGYTF.

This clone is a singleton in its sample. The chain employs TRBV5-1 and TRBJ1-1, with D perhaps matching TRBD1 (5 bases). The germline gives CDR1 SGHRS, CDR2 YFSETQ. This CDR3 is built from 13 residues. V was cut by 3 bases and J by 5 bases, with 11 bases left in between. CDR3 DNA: TGCGCCAGCAGCTCCCCAGGGAAAACTGAAGCTTTCTTT. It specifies CASSSPGKTEAFF.

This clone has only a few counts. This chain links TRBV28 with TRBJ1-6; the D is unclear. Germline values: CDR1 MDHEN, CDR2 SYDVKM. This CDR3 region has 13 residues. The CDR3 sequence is CVSHGEYNSPLHF. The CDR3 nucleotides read TGTGTTTCGCACGGGGAGTATAATTCACCCCTCCACTTT.

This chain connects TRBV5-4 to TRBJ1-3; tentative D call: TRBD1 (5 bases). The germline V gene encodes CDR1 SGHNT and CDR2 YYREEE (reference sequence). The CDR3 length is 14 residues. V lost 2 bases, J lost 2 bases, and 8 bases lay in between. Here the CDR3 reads CASSFDSPGNTIYF. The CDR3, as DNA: TGTGCCAGCAGCTTCGACAGTCCTGGAAACACCATATATTTT.

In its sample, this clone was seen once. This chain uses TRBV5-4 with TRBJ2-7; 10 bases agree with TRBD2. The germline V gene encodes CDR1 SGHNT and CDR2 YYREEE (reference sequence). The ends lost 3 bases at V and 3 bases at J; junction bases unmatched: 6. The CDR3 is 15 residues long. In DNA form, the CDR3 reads TGTGCCAGCAGCTCTAAAGCGGGGGGGGACTACGAGCAGTACTTC. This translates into CASSSKAGGDYEQYF.

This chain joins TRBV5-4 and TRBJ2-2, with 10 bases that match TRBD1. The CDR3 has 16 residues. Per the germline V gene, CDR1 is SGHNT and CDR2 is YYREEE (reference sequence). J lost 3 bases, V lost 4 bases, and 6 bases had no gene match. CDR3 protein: CASSTGGTGDTGELFF. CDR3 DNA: TGTGCCAGCAGCACCGGGGGGACAGGGGACACCGGGGAGCTGTTTTTT.

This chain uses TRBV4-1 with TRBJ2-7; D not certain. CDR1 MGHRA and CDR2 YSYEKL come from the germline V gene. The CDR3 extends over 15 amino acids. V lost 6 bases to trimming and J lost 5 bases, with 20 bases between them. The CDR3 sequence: CASRPEGGLNHEQYF. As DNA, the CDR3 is TGCGCCAGCAGGCCCGAAGGCGGCTTGAACCACGAGCAGTACTTC.

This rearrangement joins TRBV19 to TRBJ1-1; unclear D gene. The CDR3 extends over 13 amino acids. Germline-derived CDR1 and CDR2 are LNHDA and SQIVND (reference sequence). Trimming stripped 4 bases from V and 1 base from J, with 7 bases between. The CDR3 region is CASSSRGNTEAFF. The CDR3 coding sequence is TGTGCCAGTAGTAGCCGGGGGAACACTGAAGCTTTCTTT.

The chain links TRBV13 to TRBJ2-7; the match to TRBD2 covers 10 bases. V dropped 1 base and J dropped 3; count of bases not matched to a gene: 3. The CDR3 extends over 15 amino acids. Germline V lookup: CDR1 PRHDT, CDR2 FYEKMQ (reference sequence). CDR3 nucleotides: TGTGCCAGCAGCTTAGTTATAGCGGGGGGCTACGAGCAGTACTTC. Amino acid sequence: CASSLVIAGGYEQYF. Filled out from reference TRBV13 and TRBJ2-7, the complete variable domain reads AAGVIQSPRHLIKEKRETATLKCYPIPRHDTVYWYQQGPGQDPQFLISFYEKMQSDKGSIPDRFSAQQFSDYHSELNMSSLELGDSALYFCASSLVIAGGYEQYFGPGTRLTVT.

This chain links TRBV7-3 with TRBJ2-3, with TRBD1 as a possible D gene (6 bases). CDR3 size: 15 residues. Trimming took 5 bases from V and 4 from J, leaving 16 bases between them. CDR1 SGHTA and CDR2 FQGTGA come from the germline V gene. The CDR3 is CASSRTGPRADTQYF. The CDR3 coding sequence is TGTGCCAGCAGCCGAACAGGGCCGAGGGCAGATACGCAGTATTTT.

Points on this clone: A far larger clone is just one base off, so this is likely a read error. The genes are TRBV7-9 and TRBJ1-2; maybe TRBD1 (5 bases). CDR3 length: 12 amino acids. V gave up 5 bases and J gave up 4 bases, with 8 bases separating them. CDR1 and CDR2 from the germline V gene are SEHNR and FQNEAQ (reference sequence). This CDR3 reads CASSLDSYGYTF. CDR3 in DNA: TGTGCCAGCAGCCTCGACAGCTATGGCTACACCTTC.

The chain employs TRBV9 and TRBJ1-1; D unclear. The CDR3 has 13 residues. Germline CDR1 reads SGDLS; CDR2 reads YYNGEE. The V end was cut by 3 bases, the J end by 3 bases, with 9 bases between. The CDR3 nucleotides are TGTGCCAGCAGCGCGGAGGCGTACACTGAAGCTTTCTTT. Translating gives CASSAEAYTEAFF.

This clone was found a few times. The CDR3 nucleotides are TGTGCCAGCAGTAAAGAGGGCAATCAGCCCCAGCATTTT. This sequence encodes CASSKEGNQPQHF. This chain connects TRBV12-3 or TRBV12-4 to TRBJ1-5; no clear D gene. Trimming stripped 5 bases from V and 2 bases from J, with 7 bases between. The CDR3 is 13 amino acids.

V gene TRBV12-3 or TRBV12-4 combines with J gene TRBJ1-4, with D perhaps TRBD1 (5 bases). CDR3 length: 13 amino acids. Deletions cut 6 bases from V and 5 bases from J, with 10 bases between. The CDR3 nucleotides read TGTGCCAGCAGCCTGGACACCAATGAAAAACTGTTTTTT. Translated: CASSLDTNEKLFF.

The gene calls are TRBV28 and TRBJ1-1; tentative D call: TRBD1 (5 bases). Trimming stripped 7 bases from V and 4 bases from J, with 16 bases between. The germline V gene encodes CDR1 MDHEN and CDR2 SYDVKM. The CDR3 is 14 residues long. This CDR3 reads CASTGSGLLTEAFF. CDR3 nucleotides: TGTGCCAGCACCGGTTCGGGACTGCTCACTGAAGCTTTCTTT.

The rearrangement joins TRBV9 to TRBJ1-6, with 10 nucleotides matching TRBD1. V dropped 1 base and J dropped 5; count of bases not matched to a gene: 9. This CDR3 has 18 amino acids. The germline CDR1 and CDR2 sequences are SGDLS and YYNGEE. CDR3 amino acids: CASSVTPEDRGNNSPLHF. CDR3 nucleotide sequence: TGTGCCAGCAGCGTAACACCCGAGGACAGGGGGAATAATTCACCCCTCCACTTT.

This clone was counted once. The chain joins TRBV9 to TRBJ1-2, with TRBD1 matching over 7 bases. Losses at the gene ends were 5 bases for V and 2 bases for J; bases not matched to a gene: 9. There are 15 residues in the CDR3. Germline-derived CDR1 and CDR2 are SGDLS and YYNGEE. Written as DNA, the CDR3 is TGTGCCAGCAGTCCACCGGGACAGCCGAACTATGGCTACACCTTC. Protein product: CASSPPGQPNYGYTF. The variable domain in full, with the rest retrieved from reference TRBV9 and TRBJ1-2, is DSGVTQTPKHLITATGQRVTLRCSPRSGDLSVYWYQQSLDQGLQFLIQYYNGEERAKGNILERFSAQQFPDLHSELNLSSLELGDSALYFCASSPPGQPNYGYTFGSGTRLTVV.

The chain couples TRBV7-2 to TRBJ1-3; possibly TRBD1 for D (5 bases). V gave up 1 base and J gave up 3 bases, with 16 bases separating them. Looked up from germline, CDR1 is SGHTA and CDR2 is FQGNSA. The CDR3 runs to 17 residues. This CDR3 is CASSLGGKRQGGNTIYF. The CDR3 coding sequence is TGTGCCAGCAGCTTAGGGGGCAAAAGGCAAGGTGGAAACACCATATATTTT.

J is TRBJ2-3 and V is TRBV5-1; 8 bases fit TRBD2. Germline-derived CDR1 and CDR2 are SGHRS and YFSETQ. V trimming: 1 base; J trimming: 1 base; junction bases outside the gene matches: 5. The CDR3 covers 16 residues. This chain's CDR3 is CASSLTRGAGTDTQYF. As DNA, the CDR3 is TGCGCCAGCAGCTTGACGCGGGGGGCGGGCACAGATACGCAGTATTTT.

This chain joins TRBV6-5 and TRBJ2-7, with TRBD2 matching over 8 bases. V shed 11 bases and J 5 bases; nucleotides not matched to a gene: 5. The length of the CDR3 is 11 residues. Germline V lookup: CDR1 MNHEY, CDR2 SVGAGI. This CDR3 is CAGGRGDEQYF. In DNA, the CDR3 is TGTGCCGGAGGGCGGGGGGACGAGCAGTACTTC.

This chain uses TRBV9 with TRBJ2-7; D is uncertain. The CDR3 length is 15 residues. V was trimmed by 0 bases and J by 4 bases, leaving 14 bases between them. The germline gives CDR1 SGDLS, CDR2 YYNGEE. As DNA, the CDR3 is TGTGCCAGCAGCGTAGGAAGTACTACCCTATACGAGCAGTACTTC. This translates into CASSVGSTTLYEQYF.

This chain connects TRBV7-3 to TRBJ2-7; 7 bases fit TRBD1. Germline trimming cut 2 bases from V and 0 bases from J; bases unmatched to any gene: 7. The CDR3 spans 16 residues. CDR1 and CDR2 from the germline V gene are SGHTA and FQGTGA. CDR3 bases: TGTGCCAGCAGCTTAGCTACAGGGGAAAGCTCCTACGAGCAGTACTTC. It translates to CASSLATGESSYEQYF. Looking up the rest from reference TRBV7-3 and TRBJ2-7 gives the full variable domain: GAGVSQTPSNKVTEKGKYVELRCDPISGHTALYWYRQSLGQGPEFLIYFQGTGAADDSGLPNDRFFAVRPEGSVSTLKIQRTERGDSAVYLCASSLATGESSYEQYFGPGTRLTVT.

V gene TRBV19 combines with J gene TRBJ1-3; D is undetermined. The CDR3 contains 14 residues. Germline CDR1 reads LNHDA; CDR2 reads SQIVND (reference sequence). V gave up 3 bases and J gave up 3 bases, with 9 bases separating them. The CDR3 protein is CASSIGEVGNTIYF. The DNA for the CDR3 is TGTGCCAGTAGTATCGGTGAGGTTGGAAACACCATATATTTT.

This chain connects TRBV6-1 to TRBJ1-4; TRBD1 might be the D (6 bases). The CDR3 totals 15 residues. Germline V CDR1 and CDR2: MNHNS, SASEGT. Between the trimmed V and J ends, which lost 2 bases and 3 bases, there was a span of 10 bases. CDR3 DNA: TGTGCCAGCAGTGAATTACAGGGTTCTAATGAAAAACTGTTTTTT. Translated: CASSELQGSNEKLFF.

The DNA for the CDR3 is TGTGCCAGTAGTCTTACCCGACAGAGACCAAATTCACCCCTCCACTTT. It encodes CASSLTRQRPNSPLHF. The chain links TRBV19 to TRBJ1-6; TRBD1 is a possible D gene (5 bases). This CDR3 spans 16 amino acids. The V end was cut by 5 bases, the J end by 7 bases, with 18 bases between. From germline, CDR1 is LNHDA and CDR2 SQIVND (reference sequence). Combining the CDR3 with reference TRBV19 and TRBJ1-6 gives the whole variable domain DGGITQSPKYLFRKEGQNVTLSCEQNLNHDAMYWYRQDPGQGLRLIYYSQIVNDFQKGDIAEGYSVSREKKESFPLTVTSAQKNPTAFYLCASSLTRQRPNSPLHFGNGTRLTVT.

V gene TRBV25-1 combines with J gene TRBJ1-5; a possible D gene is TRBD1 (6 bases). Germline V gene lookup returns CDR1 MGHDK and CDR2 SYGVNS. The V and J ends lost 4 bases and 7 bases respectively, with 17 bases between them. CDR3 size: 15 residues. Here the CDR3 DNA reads TGTGCCAGCAGTGGCGGACAGACCAGCGCGCAGCCCCAGCATTTT. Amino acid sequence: CASSGGQTSAQPQHF.

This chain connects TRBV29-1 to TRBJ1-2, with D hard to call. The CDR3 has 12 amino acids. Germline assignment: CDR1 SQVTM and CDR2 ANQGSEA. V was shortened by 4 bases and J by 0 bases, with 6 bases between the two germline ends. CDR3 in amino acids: CSVGVTNYGYTF. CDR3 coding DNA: TGCAGCGTTGGGGTTACTAACTATGGCTACACCTTC.

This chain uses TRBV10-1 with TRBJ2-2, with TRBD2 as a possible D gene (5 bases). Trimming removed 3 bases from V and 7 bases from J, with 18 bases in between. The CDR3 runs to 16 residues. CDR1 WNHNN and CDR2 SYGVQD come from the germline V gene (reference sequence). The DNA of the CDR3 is TGCGCCAGCAGTGAATCTTCGAGGGTTGGAAGCGGGGAGCTGTTTTTT. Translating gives CASSESSRVGSGELFF.

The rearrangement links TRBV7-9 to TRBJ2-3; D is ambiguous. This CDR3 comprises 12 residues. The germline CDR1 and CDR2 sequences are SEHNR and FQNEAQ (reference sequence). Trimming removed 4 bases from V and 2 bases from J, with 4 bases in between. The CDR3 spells CASSSTTDTQYF. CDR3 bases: TGTGCCAGCAGCTCAACCACAGATACGCAGTATTTT.